Listed below are T cell receptor beta chains from one sample, sequenced in a study of CD8 T cells in ankylosing spondylitis. Each CDR3 protein gets one entry after TCRdb re-called the 5' RACE reads with MiXCR. The sample holds over 150,000 distinct CDR3 sequences; roughly 13% are singletons and the top ten take approximately 15%. Material for sequencing was blood, either unsorted or a sorted T cell fraction (not recorded which). The receptors stem from a male donor with ankylosing spondylitis or in good health (not recorded which). Both conserved end residues are part of each CDR3.

cdr3_length: 11
j_call: TRBJ2-7
v_call: TRBV29-1
cdr3_aa: CSVGTEYEQYF

cdr3_length: 20
j_call: TRBJ2-3
v_call: TRBV3-1
cdr3_aa: CASSQVLDITGALDTDTQYF

cdr3_length: 14
j_call: TRBJ2-1
v_call: TRBV27
cdr3_aa: CASSLLAGVNEQFF

cdr3_length: 13
j_call: TRBJ2-7
v_call: TRBV19
cdr3_aa: CASSMVPAIEQYF

cdr3_length: 14
j_call: TRBJ2-7
v_call: TRBV5-1
cdr3_aa: CASSLVGQNYEQYF

cdr3_length: 16
j_call: TRBJ2-4
v_call: TRBV4-2
cdr3_aa: CASSQTSYETKNIQYF

cdr3_length: 13
j_call: TRBJ1-2
v_call: TRBV7-9
cdr3_aa: CASSLEKTYGYTF

cdr3_length: 14
j_call: TRBJ2-3
v_call: TRBV5-6
cdr3_aa: CASSLAHYPDGQYF

cdr3_length: 16
j_call: TRBJ2-1
v_call: TRBV2
cdr3_aa: CASSLLGLRGHNEQFF

cdr3_length: 15
j_call: TRBJ2-5
v_call: TRBV4-1
cdr3_aa: CASSLGLAGAETQYF

cdr3_length: 17
j_call: TRBJ2-3
v_call: TRBV20-1
cdr3_aa: CSAKSPGQMVWTDTQYF

cdr3_length: 16
j_call: TRBJ2-3
v_call: TRBV5-1
cdr3_aa: CASSLGSSSLTDTQYF

cdr3_length: 13
j_call: TRBJ2-2
v_call: TRBV24-1
cdr3_aa: CATSDLRAGELFF

cdr3_length: 14
j_call: TRBJ2-7
v_call: TRBV7-8
cdr3_aa: CASSLTGMSYEQYF

cdr3_length: 11
j_call: TRBJ2-1
v_call: TRBV12-3/TRBV12-4
cdr3_aa: CASSFGLEQFF

cdr3_length: 14
j_call: TRBJ1-1
v_call: TRBV18
cdr3_aa: CASSPLGEGTEAFF

cdr3_length: 13
j_call: TRBJ2-5
v_call: TRBV12-3/TRBV12-4
cdr3_aa: CASSLELGETQYF

cdr3_length: 17
j_call: TRBJ2-2
v_call: TRBV2
cdr3_aa: CASSDYPGTPNTGELFF

cdr3_length: 14
j_call: TRBJ2-3
v_call: TRBV12-3/TRBV12-4
cdr3_aa: CASSPSASTDTQYF

cdr3_length: 17
j_call: TRBJ2-3
v_call: TRBV4-1
cdr3_aa: CASSQADGGATRDTQYF

cdr3_length: 16
j_call: TRBJ2-7
v_call: TRBV10-3
cdr3_aa: CAISEGRTSGSYEQYF

cdr3_length: 16
j_call: TRBJ2-3
v_call: TRBV9
cdr3_aa: CASSVGGGLGTDTQYF

cdr3_length: 13
j_call: TRBJ1-2
v_call: TRBV15
cdr3_aa: CATSTGRAVGYTF

cdr3_length: 15
j_call: TRBJ2-1
v_call: TRBV12-3/TRBV12-4
cdr3_aa: CASSLGPRSYNEQFF

cdr3_length: 15
j_call: TRBJ2-1
v_call: TRBV2
cdr3_aa: CASRMLAGAIDEQFF

cdr3_length: 15
j_call: TRBJ2-1
v_call: TRBV5-6
cdr3_aa: CASSHSGGRYNEQFF

cdr3_length: 11
j_call: TRBJ2-2
v_call: TRBV10-3
cdr3_aa: CAISESGELFF

cdr3_length: 13
j_call: TRBJ2-7
v_call: TRBV5-1
cdr3_aa: CASSWGGMDEQYF

cdr3_length: 17
j_call: TRBJ1-2
v_call: TRBV4-1
cdr3_aa: CASSQEEYDSYDYGYTF

cdr3_length: 14
j_call: TRBJ2-7
v_call: TRBV5-1
cdr3_aa: CASSFSQGDYEQYF

cdr3_length: 13
j_call: TRBJ1-1
v_call: TRBV10-3
cdr3_aa: CAIGSGDGTEAFF

cdr3_length: 17
j_call: TRBJ2-7
v_call: TRBV27
cdr3_aa: CASSPPRTSGRGYEQYF

cdr3_length: 12
j_call: TRBJ2-3
v_call: TRBV4-1
cdr3_aa: CASSQLADTQYF

cdr3_length: 15
j_call: TRBJ2-5
v_call: TRBV11-2
cdr3_aa: CASSPEGGGGETQYF

cdr3_length: 16
j_call: TRBJ1-1
v_call: TRBV4-1
cdr3_aa: CASSQGQGEVNTEAFF

cdr3_length: 10
j_call: TRBJ1-1
v_call: TRBV20-1
cdr3_aa: CSVDRGRAFF

cdr3_length: 16
j_call: TRBJ1-2
v_call: TRBV19
cdr3_aa: CASSMGQGLINYGYTF

cdr3_length: 15
j_call: TRBJ2-1
v_call: TRBV12-3/TRBV12-4
cdr3_aa: CASSFWASSYNEQFF

cdr3_length: 13
j_call: TRBJ1-5
v_call: TRBV27
cdr3_aa: CASSTDSNQPQHF

cdr3_length: 12
j_call: TRBJ2-2
v_call: TRBV12-3/TRBV12-4
cdr3_aa: CASSFLIGELFF

cdr3_length: 18
j_call: TRBJ1-5
v_call: TRBV4-1
cdr3_aa: CASSQETGGFYSNQPQHF

cdr3_length: 11
j_call: TRBJ2-5
v_call: TRBV12-5
cdr3_aa: CASGSEETQYF

cdr3_length: 14
j_call: TRBJ2-7
v_call: TRBV7-9
cdr3_aa: CASSPPDSSYEQYF

cdr3_length: 19
j_call: TRBJ2-1
v_call: TRBV11-2
cdr3_aa: CASRGPGLAGGPVLDEQFF

cdr3_length: 15
j_call: TRBJ2-5
v_call: TRBV2
cdr3_aa: CASSTLGRIQETQYF

cdr3_length: 14
j_call: TRBJ1-5
v_call: TRBV2
cdr3_aa: CASSIGTGAQPQHF